This is a list of T cell receptor beta chains from one sample in a study of identical twins. TCRdb called the 5' RACE reads again in MiXCR, with one record for every CDR3 protein. Of around 290,000 distinct CDR3 sequences listed, roughly 9% are singletons. These data were also filed under a second study, of yellow fever vaccine responses in identical twins.

Sequencing used CD8+ T cells sorted from blood. The receptors here all came from a woman younger than 35 in good health. Both conserved end residues are part of each CDR3. A D gene is named only where the DNA matches it firmly. A row's size may be missing; if present it is once, few, many or a size class.

j_call	v_call	d_call	clone_size	cdr3_nt	cdr3_aa
TRBJ2-3	TRBV6-1	TRBD2	NA	TGTGCCACCCGGCGGGGGGGCCGCACAGATACGCAGTATTTT	CATRRGGRTDTQYF
TRBJ2-2	TRBV24-1	NA	many	TGTGCCACCTCGGCCCCCAACACCGGGGAGCTGTTTTTT	CATSAPNTGELFF
TRBJ2-7	TRBV7-2	TRBD2	few	TGTGCCAGCAGCCCCCGGACTAGCGGGGGGGAGCAGTACTTC	CASSPRTSGGEQYF
TRBJ2-1	TRBV12-3/TRBV12-4	NA	many	TGTGCCAGCAGCTCCCCTAGTGTCTCCTACAATGAGCAGTTCTTC	CASSSPSVSYNEQFF
TRBJ1-4	TRBV29-1	TRBD1	few	TGCAGCGTTGAAGGGGACAGGGGGAGTGAAAAACTGTTTTTT	CSVEGDRGSEKLFF
TRBJ2-7	TRBV4-3	TRBD1	NA	TGCGCCAGCAGCCAAGATAGGGGGACAGGGGGCAGCGAGCAGTACTTC	CASSQDRGTGGSEQYF
TRBJ2-1	TRBV4-3	TRBD2	many	TGCGCCAGCAGCCAGGACACTAGCGGGAGTTCCTACAATGAGCAGTTCTTC	CASSQDTSGSSYNEQFF
TRBJ2-1	TRBV6-4	NA	many	TGTGCCAGCAGTGCCGACACTTACAATGAGCAGTTCTTC	CASSADTYNEQFF
TRBJ2-2	TRBV6-5	NA	NA	TGTGCCAGCAGTTACCTTACAGGGATGAACACCGGGGAGCTGTTTTTT	CASSYLTGMNTGELFF
TRBJ2-2	TRBV11-3	NA	few	TGTGCCAGCAGCCCGGAGGGGGCCGGGGAGCTGTTTTTT	CASSPEGAGELFF
TRBJ2-5	TRBV6-1	TRBD2	once	TGTGCCAGCAGGGCCAGCCAAGCGGGGGTAGAGACCCAGTACTTC	CASRASQAGVETQYF
TRBJ2-7	TRBV27	TRBD2	NA	TGTGCCAGCAGTTCCCACCAAATGGGAGGGAAAGAGCAGTACTTC	CASSSHQMGGKEQYF
TRBJ2-3	TRBV20-1	TRBD2	many	TGCAGTGCTAGTTTACTAGCGGGGGCGGGCACAGATACGCAGTATTTT	CSASLLAGAGTDTQYF
TRBJ1-2	TRBV27	NA	NA	TGTGCCAGCAGTTTATCTGGACAGCCCTATGGCTACACCTTC	CASSLSGQPYGYTF
TRBJ2-1	TRBV19	TRBD2	few	TGTGCCAGTAGTATAGCTAGCGGGGAATACAATGAGCAGTTCTTC	CASSIASGEYNEQFF
TRBJ2-1	TRBV4-3	NA	many	TGCGCCAGCAGCCAAGATTGGGGGAGCTCCTACAATGAGCAGTTCTTC	CASSQDWGSSYNEQFF